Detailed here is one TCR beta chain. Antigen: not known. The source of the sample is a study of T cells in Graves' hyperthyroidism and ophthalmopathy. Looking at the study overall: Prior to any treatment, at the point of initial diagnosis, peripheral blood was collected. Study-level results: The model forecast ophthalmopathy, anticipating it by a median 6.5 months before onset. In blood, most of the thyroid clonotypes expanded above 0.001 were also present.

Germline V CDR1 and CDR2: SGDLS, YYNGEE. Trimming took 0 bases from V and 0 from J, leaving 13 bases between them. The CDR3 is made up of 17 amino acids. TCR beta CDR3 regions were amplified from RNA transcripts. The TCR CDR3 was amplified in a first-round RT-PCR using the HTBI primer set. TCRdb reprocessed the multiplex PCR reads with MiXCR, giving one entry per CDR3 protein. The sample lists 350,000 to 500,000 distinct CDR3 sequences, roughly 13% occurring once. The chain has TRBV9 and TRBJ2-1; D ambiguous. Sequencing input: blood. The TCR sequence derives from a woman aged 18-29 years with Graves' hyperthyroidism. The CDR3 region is CASSVDPAPSSYNEQFF. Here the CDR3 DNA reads TGTGCCAGCAGCGTAGATCCCGCACCGAGCTCCTACAATGAGCAGTTCTTC.